What follows are 3 T cell receptor beta chains derived from one specimen sequenced in a study of blood T cells in healthy people across ages. The second PCR ran roughly 6 to 12 cycles with a sample-barcoded 5' primer and J-beta primers. One entry per CDR3 protein results from TCRdb running MiXCR on the 5' RACE reads. The repertoire includes nearly 1 million distinct CDR3 sequences, roughly half of them detected once, and roughly a fifth sits in the top ten. The sample taken for sequencing was blood. The receptors come from a woman in her sixties in good health.

There are many counts of this clonotype. This rearrangement joins TRBV4-3 to TRBJ1-2; 8 bases are shared with TRBD1. Trimming at V came to 1 base and at J to 4 bases, leaving 2 bases not matched to a gene. This CDR3 has 14 amino acids. The germline CDR1 and CDR2 sequences are LGHNA and YSLEER. This chain's CDR3 is CASSQGQGSYGYTF. The CDR3, as DNA: TGCGCCAGCAGCCAAGGACAGGGGTCCTATGGCTACACCTTC.

This chain uses TRBV4-1 with TRBJ2-7; TRBD2 agrees at 12 bases. The CDR3 runs to 16 residues. Looked up from germline, CDR1 is MGHRA and CDR2 is YSYEKL. J gave up 3 bases and V 3 bases, and 6 bases lay outside the gene matches. The CDR3 DNA sequence: TGCGCCAGCAGCCACGGACTAGCGGGACCCTTCTACGAGCAGTACTTC. This gives the protein CASSHGLAGPFYEQYF.

The rearrangement joins TRBV6-1 to TRBJ2-1; 7 bases agree with TRBD1. CDR3 length: 18 residues. Trimming took 6 bases from V and 0 from J; bases not matched to a gene: 14. Germline-derived CDR1 and CDR2 are MNHNS and SASEGT. CDR3 loop: CASSRTGWGKSSYNEQFF. CDR3 coding DNA: TGTGCCAGCAGCCGGACAGGTTGGGGGAAAAGCTCCTACAATGAGCAGTTCTTC.